The 14 T cell receptor beta chains in this list originate from one sample, sequenced in a study of blood T cell repertoires in COVID-19. TCRdb's copy holds only in-frame clones and misses some; the assay was immunoSEQ multiplex PCR. The repertoire holds just under 150,000 clones, with around 87% as singletons. Sequenced sample: peripheral blood. These receptors were collected from a woman aged 45-59 years with active or convalescent COVID-19.

V and J are TRBV6-2 or TRBV6-3 and TRBJ1-2; 10 nucleotides agree with TRBD1. Trimming at V came to 2 bases and at J to 1 base, leaving 7 bases not matched to a gene. The CDR3 is 17 amino acids. CDR1 and CDR2 from the germline V gene are MNHEY and SVGEGT. The CDR3 protein is CASSYVSGTGVNYGYTF. The CDR3 DNA is TGTGCCAGCAGTTACGTTTCCGGGACAGGGGTTAACTATGGCTACACCTTC.

This clone was observed a single time. In nucleotides, the CDR3 is TGCGCCAGCAGCGCCAGCTTAACTAGCGGAAACACGAACACCGGGGAGCTGTTTTTT. It yields the protein CASSASLTSGNTNTGELFF. The chain couples TRBV5-1 to TRBJ2-2; 8 bases are shared with TRBD2. Per germline, CDR1 SGHRS and CDR2 YFSETQ. The CDR3 consists of 19 residues. Trimming took 4 bases from V and 0 from J; bases not matched to a gene: 14.

This chain joins TRBV2 and TRBJ1-3; D ambiguous. This CDR3 contains 13 residues. The germline V gene has CDR1 SNHLY and CDR2 FYNNEI. With 8 bases removed from V and 0 bases from J, the gap between germline ends came to 8 bases. The CDR3 loop reads CASYSSSGNTIYF. In DNA form, the CDR3 reads TGTGCCAGCTACTCAAGCTCTGGAAACACCATATATTTT.

The chain uses TRBV19 and TRBJ1-5; D is perhaps TRBD1 (6 bases). This CDR3 is 14 amino acids long. Trimming shortened V by 2 bases and J by 5 bases, and 10 bases separated the two germline ends. CDR1 and CDR2 from the germline V gene are LNHDA and SQIVND (reference sequence). The CDR3 nucleotides are TGTGCCAGTAGTATACGGACAGATTATCAGCCCCAGCATTTT. Its protein product is CASSIRTDYQPQHF.

V gene TRBV4-1 combines with J gene TRBJ2-3; 9 nucleotides agree with TRBD2. CDR1 and CDR2 from the germline V gene are MGHRA and YSYEKL. This CDR3 is 16 amino acids long. V shed 5 bases and J 2 bases; nucleotides not matched to a gene: 8. This chain's CDR3 is CASSYTTSGTTDTQYF. The CDR3 nucleotides read TGCGCCAGCAGCTACACGACTAGCGGTACCACAGATACGCAGTATTTT.

The chain couples TRBV27 to TRBJ2-1; D gene ambiguous. The CDR3 has 14 amino acids. Germline loops: CDR1 MNHEY, CDR2 SMNVEV (reference sequence). V lost 8 bases, J lost 4 bases, and 15 bases lay in between. The chain's CDR3 is CASANPPLYNEQFF. In DNA, the CDR3 is TGTGCCAGCGCGAATCCCCCCCTGTACAATGAGCAGTTCTTC.

V gene TRBV11-2 combines with J gene TRBJ1-2; 9 bases line up with TRBD1. In germline, CDR1 is SGHAT, CDR2 FQNNGV. The CDR3 is 13 amino acids. Trimming cost V 5 bases and J 7 bases; bases outside gene matches: 5. In nucleotides, the CDR3 is TGTGCCAGCAGCCCGGGACAGGGTGGTGGCTACACCTTC. It encodes CASSPGQGGGYTF.

The V call is TRBV20-1, the J call TRBJ2-7, with a weak D call TRBD1 (6 bases). From germline, CDR1 is DFQATT and CDR2 SNEGSKA (reference sequence). The V gene lost 3 bases and the J gene lost 3 bases, with 9 bases spanning the gap. The CDR3 covers 12 residues. For the CDR3, the DNA is TGCAGTGCTAGTACAGGGAACTACGAGCAGTACTTC. Translated, it gives CSASTGNYEQYF.

The chain combines TRBV25-1 with TRBJ2-7; TRBD2 matches at 8 bases. V lost 4 bases and J lost 2; bases outside the gene matches: 1. This CDR3 is 13 amino acids long. Germline V gives CDR1 MGHDK, CDR2 SYGVNS. For the CDR3, the DNA is TGTGCCAGCAGTGTCGGGGGGGCCTACGAGCAGTACTTC. Its translation is CASSVGGAYEQYF.

The rearrangement uses TRBV29-1 and TRBJ2-1; 8 bases map to TRBD2. The CDR3 is 14 residues long. Germline V CDR1 and CDR2: SQVTM, ANQGSEA. V shed 4 bases, J shed 8 bases, and the junction held 10 bases outside the gene matches. The CDR3 reads CSVVLSGSWYEQFF. CDR3 coding DNA: TGCAGCGTTGTTTTAAGCGGGAGCTGGTATGAGCAGTTCTTC.

Here the CDR3 DNA reads TGTGCTAGTGGTTTGGTAGCTGGAGAGACTCAGCCCCAGCATTTT. It encodes CASGLVAGETQPQHF. The rearrangement links TRBV12-5 to TRBJ1-5; the D is unclear. Trimming took 0 bases from V and 6 from J, leaving 12 bases between them. The length of the CDR3 is 15 residues. Germline lookup yields CDR1 LGHNT and CDR2 FRNRAP.

The genes are TRBV2 and TRBJ1-5; TRBD1 matches 9 bases. CDR3 length: 16 amino acids. Losses at the gene ends were 6 bases for V and 2 bases for J; bases not matched to a gene: 8. CDR1 SNHLY and CDR2 FYNNEI come from the germline V gene. CDR3 sequence reads: CASRDTGGGGNQPQHF. CDR3 DNA sequence: TGTGCCAGCAGGGACACAGGGGGCGGTGGCAATCAGCCCCAGCATTTT.

The chain joins TRBV18 to TRBJ1-5, with D perhaps matching TRBD1 (6 bases). Germline V gene lookup returns CDR1 KGHSH and CDR2 LQKENI. The CDR3 runs to 16 residues. Trimming cost V 6 bases and J 0 bases, with 15 bases left between them. The CDR3, as DNA: TGTGCCAGCTCTCCTCGACAGGTTAATAGCAATCAGCCCCAGCATTTT. The encoded protein is CASSPRQVNSNQPQHF.

V is TRBV30 and J is TRBJ1-1; D possibly corresponds to TRBD1 (5 bases). The CDR3 is made up of 12 amino acids. V lost 1 base to trimming and J lost 7 bases, with 10 bases between them. Per germline, CDR1 GTSNPN and CDR2 SVGIG (reference sequence). CDR3 coding DNA: TGTGCCTGGAGTGAGGGCCAGGGTGAAGCTTTCTTT. It yields the protein CAWSEGQGEAFF. The full variable domain, rest sourced from reference TRBV30 and TRBJ1-1, is SQTIHQWPATLVQPVGSPLSLECTVEGTSNPNLYWYRQAAGRGLQLLFYSVGIGQISSEVPQNLSASRPQDRQFILSSKKLLLSDSGFYLCAWSEGQGEAFFGQGTRLTVV.